Listed below are T cell receptor beta chains from one sample, sequenced in a study of blood T cell repertoires in COVID-19. Here immunoSEQ multiplex PCR was the method, and the copy in TCRdb shows in-frame clones only, minus some. Of about 100,000 clones listed, roughly 85% were seen once; the top ten hold roughly 2.6%. What was sequenced was PBMCs or T cells enriched from blood (not recorded which). These receptors originate from a woman aged 45-59 years who had recovered from COVID-19. CDR3s include the opening cysteine and the closing phenylalanine or tryptophan. D genes are given only for firm matches. The size field is filled for only some rows; it gives once, few, many or a size class.

V	size	D	J	DNA	CDR3
TRBV28	once	-	TRBJ1-1	TGTGCCAGCAGCAGTTTTGGGGGGGGAACCATGAACACTGAAGCTTTCTTT	CASSSFGGGTMNTEAFF
TRBV5-4	-	-	TRBJ2-7	TGTGCCAGCAGCTGGCCAGGCAGCTCCTACGAGCAGTACTTC	CASSWPGSSYEQYF
TRBV5-1	-	TRBD1	TRBJ2-2	TGCGCCAGCAGTTCGGGACAGGGGCCCCCCGGGGAGCTGTTTTTT	CASSSGQGPPGELFF
TRBV29-1	-	-	TRBJ2-3	TGCAGCGTTGAAGATTTCGCCCCGGGGGATACGCAGTATTTT	CSVEDFAPGDTQYF
TRBV28	-	-	TRBJ1-4	TGTGCCAGCACTACCCGGGGGGTTAATGAAAAACTGTTTTTT	CASTTRGVNEKLFF
TRBV11-3	-	-	TRBJ2-5	TGTGCCAGCAGCTTCAACCCTGAACCGTGGCGGATCGAAGAGACCCAGTACTTC	CASSFNPEPWRIEETQYF
TRBV2	-	-	TRBJ1-1	TGTGCCAGCAGTCGACAGGACCCCCGGAACACTGAAGCTTTCTTT	CASSRQDPRNTEAFF
TRBV3-1/TRBV3-2	-	-	TRBJ1-4	TGTGCCAGCAGCCCTCCTGTCTCCACCGGGGAACTGTTTTTT	CASSPPVSTGELFF
TRBV28	-	TRBD1	TRBJ2-4	TGTGCCAGCAGTTTAACTGGACAGGGCGAAAACATTCAGTACTTC	CASSLTGQGENIQYF
TRBV7-9	-	-	TRBJ2-7	TGTGCCAATAATACCGGGGGAGACCTACTGGACGAGCAGTACTTC	CANNTGGDLLDEQYF
TRBV7-8	-	-	TRBJ1-6	TGTGCCAGCAGCCCCGTACTTGATTCACCCCTCCACTTT	CASSPVLDSPLHF
TRBV28	-	TRBD2	TRBJ2-1	TGTGCCAGCAGGCCGGGACTAGCGGTAAACAATGAGCAGTTCTTC	CASRPGLAVNNEQFF
TRBV24-1	-	-	TRBJ2-7	TGTGCCACCAGTGATTCTGGGGCCGAGCAGTACTTC	CATSDSGAEQYF
TRBV28	-	TRBD1	TRBJ1-1	TGTGCCAGCAGTACACAGGGGTGGAACACTGAAGCTTTCTTT	CASSTQGWNTEAFF
TRBV14	-	-	TRBJ2-7	TGTGCCAGCAGCCAGTCCGCCGGGTACTCGGAGCAGTACTTC	CASSQSAGYSEQYF
TRBV18	few	-	TRBJ1-6	TGTGCCAGCTCACCACGGGACACCGCTGGGAATAATTCACCCCTCCACTTT	CASSPRDTAGNNSPLHF
TRBV2	-	TRBD1	TRBJ2-5	TGTGCCAGCAGTCAGACAGGGTACCAAGAGACCCAGTACTTC	CASSQTGYQETQYF
TRBV4-1	-	-	TRBJ2-2	TGCGCCAGCAGCCGGGGGCTGAACACCGGGGAGCTGTTTTTT	CASSRGLNTGELFF
TRBV7-9	-	TRBD1	TRBJ1-6	TGTGCCAGCAGCTCGGACAGGAGCTCCTATAATTCACCCCTCCACTTT	CASSSDRSSYNSPLHF
TRBV28	-	TRBD1	TRBJ2-7	TGTGCCAGCAGTCCACCCGGGACAGCTACCTACGAGCAGTACTTC	CASSPPGTATYEQYF
TRBV5-1	-	-	TRBJ2-3	TGCGCCAGCAGCTTGGATGGCGGGGTCACAGATACGCAGTATTTT	CASSLDGGVTDTQYF
TRBV2	-	TRBD1	TRBJ2-3	TGTGCCAGCACCTCACGGACAGGGGGGGGAGATACGCAGTATTTT	CASTSRTGGGDTQYF
TRBV2	-	-	TRBJ2-3	TGTGCCAGCAGTGTAACAAGCGCGGACACAGATACGCAGTATTTT	CASSVTSADTDTQYF
TRBV5-4	-	-	TRBJ2-7	TGTGCCAGCAGCTTGGACAGGTACGAGCAGTACTTC	CASSLDRYEQYF
TRBV5-1	-	-	TRBJ2-3	TGCGCCAGCAGCAGAGTTAGCGGAGCTAGCACAGATACGCAGTATTTT	CASSRVSGASTDTQYF
TRBV27	-	-	TRBJ2-1	TGTGCCAGCAGATCGGGGTTCTACAATGAGCAGTTCTTC	CASRSGFYNEQFF
TRBV29-1	-	TRBD1	TRBJ1-2	TGCAGCGTCGGACAGGACTATGGCTACACCTTC	CSVGQDYGYTF
TRBV19	few	-	TRBJ2-1	TGTGCCAGTAGTATAGATGGAACGGGATCCTCCTACGCCTCCTACAATGAGCAGTTCTTC	CASSIDGTGSSYASYNEQFF
TRBV4-1	few	-	TRBJ2-2	TGCGCCAGCAGCCAAGGGAGGGGGCTGCGGTCCGGGGAGCTGTTTTTT	CASSQGRGLRSGELFF
TRBV30	-	-	TRBJ1-4	TGTGCCTGGAGCCTTGGACAGACAACTAATGAAAAACTGTTTTTT	CAWSLGQTTNEKLFF
TRBV13	-	TRBD2	TRBJ2-3	TGTGCCAGCGAAACTAGCGGGAGGAGTCTTCCAGATACGCAGTATTTT	CASETSGRSLPDTQYF
TRBV28	-	-	TRBJ1-4	TGTGCCAGCAGGCTAAGCGGGGGTGTTGAAAAACTGTTTTTT	CASRLSGGVEKLFF
TRBV5-4	-	-	TRBJ1-4	TGTGCCAGCAGCTTGACAGGGACGTTTAATGAAAAACTGTTTTTT	CASSLTGTFNEKLFF
TRBV7-8	-	TRBD2	TRBJ2-2	TGTGCCAGCCGCTGGGCTAGCGGGAGTTTTAGCACCGGGGAGCTGTTTTTT	CASRWASGSFSTGELFF